This entry features one TCR beta chain sequence. Its antigen is as yet unknown. This sample is drawn from a study of neoadjuvant anti-PD-1 for oral cavity cancer. Study in general: Around day 43, patients without progression received a fourth nivolumab dose before surgery.

The assay was immunoSEQ multiplex PCR, and TCRdb's table has in-frame clones only and misses some. The sample lists around 68,000 clones; about 86% were seen once. With 5 bases clipped from V and 5 bases from J, the junction kept 6 bases outside the gene matches. Germline values: CDR1 SEHNR, CDR2 FQNEAQ (reference sequence). CDR3 size: 16 residues. The time point was: after neoadjuvant nivolumab, at surgical resection. Study results and caveats: Non-responders to neoadjuvant nivolumab had significantly more clonal PBMC T cells than responders.

This TCR derives from a person aged 35-79 years with oral cavity squamous cell carcinoma. This material consisted of PBMCs, taken after nivolumab (anti-PD-1) treatment. The V call is TRBV7-9, the J call TRBJ2-3; 14 bases are a match to TRBD2. CDR3 loop: CASSGGTSGSVDTQYF. The CDR3 DNA reads as TGTGCCAGCAGCGGTGGGACTAGCGGGAGTGTAGATACGCAGTATTTT.